A selection of T cell receptor beta chains follows, all from one sample in a study of blood T cell repertoires in COVID-19. The assay was immunoSEQ multiplex PCR, and TCRdb's table has in-frame clones only and misses some. The repertoire has over 150,000 clones, roughly 88% of them found once; the top ten carry around 6.3%. The material sequenced was peripheral blood. These TCRs come from a middle-aged woman with COVID-19, enrolled during active disease. Each CDR3 is given with its conserved first and last residue. A D gene is named only where the DNA matches it firmly. Clone size, where shown, is once, few, many, or a class for clones that have expanded.

J | D | size | V | DNA | CDR3
TRBJ1-3 | NA | NA | TRBV5-1 | TGCGCCAGCAGCTTAGGAGGGTCTGGAAACACCATATATTTT | CASSLGGSGNTIYF
TRBJ1-2 | TRBD1 | NA | TRBV6-6 | TGTGCCAGCATCCACGGGGGACAGGGGGCACCCAGCGGCTACACCTTC | CASIHGGQGAPSGYTF
TRBJ2-5 | NA | once | TRBV28 | TGTGCCAGCACAGCAGGGGCGAACCAAGAGACCCAGTACTTC | CASTAGANQETQYF
TRBJ1-2 | TRBD1 | NA | TRBV7-9 | TGTGCCAGCAGCCAGGGACAGGACTATGGCTACACCTTC | CASSQGQDYGYTF
TRBJ2-1 | TRBD2 | NA | TRBV2 | TGTGCCACCAGGGGAACTAGCGGGGGATACAATGAGCAGTTCTTC | CATRGTSGGYNEQFF
TRBJ2-1 | NA | NA | TRBV5-4 | TGTGCCAGCAGCTCCCAGGGTGCCACCTACAATGAGCAGTTCTTC | CASSSQGATYNEQFF
TRBJ2-2 | NA | NA | TRBV6-5 | TGTGCCAGCAGCCGGACAGAGAACACCGGGGAGCTGTTTTTT | CASSRTENTGELFF
TRBJ2-7 | NA | NA | TRBV6-5 | TGTGCCAGCAGTTACTCAAGGGGTCGCGAGCAGTACTTC | CASSYSRGREQYF
TRBJ2-7 | NA | NA | TRBV29-1 | TGCAGCGTTGTTGGGGGGTCAGGACAGGCCTACGAGCAGTACTTC | CSVVGGSGQAYEQYF
TRBJ1-2 | TRBD1 | NA | TRBV6-5 | TGTGCCAGCAGTAACAGGGGTGGCTACACCTTC | CASSNRGGYTF
TRBJ1-1 | NA | few | TRBV2 | TGTGCCAGCAGTGGGCGAGGGGGGAACACTGAAGCTTTCTTT | CASSGRGGNTEAFF
TRBJ2-5 | NA | once | TRBV19 | TGTGCCAGTAGTATAGACGGCGGCCAAGAGACCCAGTACTTC | CASSIDGGQETQYF
TRBJ1-1 | TRBD1 | once | TRBV7-6 | TGTGCCAGCAGCTTAGGTGGGACAGGGGGAACTGAAGCTTTCTTT | CASSLGGTGGTEAFF
TRBJ2-7 | NA | few | TRBV4-1 | TGCGCCAGCAGCCAAGCCGCCAGGGGTGACTACGAGCAGTACTTC | CASSQAARGDYEQYF
TRBJ1-2 | TRBD1 | NA | TRBV28 | TGTGCCAGCAGTCCGGGACAGGGGTTTGGCTACACCTTC | CASSPGQGFGYTF
TRBJ1-1 | NA | NA | TRBV6-5 | TGTGCCAGCAGTTACGGACAGAACACTGAAGCTCTCTTT | CASSYGQNTEALF
TRBJ2-1 | TRBD2 | NA | TRBV19 | TGTGCCAGTAGTACTTATAGCGGGGCATCCTACAATGAGCAGTTCTTC | CASSTYSGASYNEQFF
TRBJ1-4 | NA | few | TRBV19 | TGTGCCAGTAGTATAAGCGGACAGCTAAATGAAAAACTGTTTTTT | CASSISGQLNEKLFF
TRBJ1-2 | NA | NA | TRBV18 | TGTGCCAGCTCACTCGCTGACACTTATGGCTACACCTTC | CASSLADTYGYTF
TRBJ1-6 | NA | many | TRBV3-1/TRBV3-2 | TGTGCCAGCAGCCAAGAACCCACCGCAGGGTCACCCCTCCACTTT | CASSQEPTAGSPLHF
TRBJ1-1 | NA | few | TRBV19 | TGTGCCAGTATCGACGACAGTCGCTACATGAACACTGAAGCTTTCTTT | CASIDDSRYMNTEAFF
TRBJ1-4 | TRBD1 | NA | TRBV18 | TGTGCCAGCTCACGTGGACAGGGTAATGAAAAACTGTTTTTT | CASSRGQGNEKLFF
TRBJ1-2 | NA | once | TRBV15 | TGTGCCACCAGCAGAGAGGGCCGGGGCTATGGCTACACCTTC | CATSREGRGYGYTF
TRBJ2-7 | NA | NA | TRBV11-3 | TGTGCCAGCAGCTTAGAGGGGGCCGCCCGCTACGAGCAGTACTTC | CASSLEGAARYEQYF
TRBJ1-2 | TRBD1 | NA | TRBV7-9 | TGTGCCAGCAGCAGGACCGGGACAGAAGACGGCTACACCTTC | CASSRTGTEDGYTF
TRBJ2-7 | TRBD2 | NA | TRBV7-6 | TGTGCCAGCAGTCCTCGAGCGGGGACTACCCACTACGAGCAGTACTTC | CASSPRAGTTHYEQYF
TRBJ1-1 | TRBD1 | NA | TRBV29-1 | TGCAGCGCAGGGACAGGGAACACTGAAGCTTTCTTT | CSAGTGNTEAFF
TRBJ1-1 | NA | NA | TRBV19 | TGTGCCAGTAGTACCCGTGGGGGGAGCACTGAAGCTTTCTTT | CASSTRGGSTEAFF
TRBJ2-5 | TRBD2 | once | TRBV7-3 | TGTGCCAGCAGCTTAACGGGACTAGCGGGAGAGACCCAGTACTTC | CASSLTGLAGETQYF
TRBJ1-2 | NA | NA | TRBV27 | TGTGCCAGCAGTTCCGCCGGGATGTCTAACTATGGCTACACCTTC | CASSSAGMSNYGYTF
TRBJ2-7 | NA | NA | TRBV7-2 | TGTGCCAGCAGCTCCCTAGGGGGTTACGAGCAGTACTTC | CASSSLGGYEQYF
TRBJ2-5 | NA | NA | TRBV4-2 | TGTGCCAGCAGCCCCCAGGGCCAACAAGAGACCCAGTACTTC | CASSPQGQQETQYF